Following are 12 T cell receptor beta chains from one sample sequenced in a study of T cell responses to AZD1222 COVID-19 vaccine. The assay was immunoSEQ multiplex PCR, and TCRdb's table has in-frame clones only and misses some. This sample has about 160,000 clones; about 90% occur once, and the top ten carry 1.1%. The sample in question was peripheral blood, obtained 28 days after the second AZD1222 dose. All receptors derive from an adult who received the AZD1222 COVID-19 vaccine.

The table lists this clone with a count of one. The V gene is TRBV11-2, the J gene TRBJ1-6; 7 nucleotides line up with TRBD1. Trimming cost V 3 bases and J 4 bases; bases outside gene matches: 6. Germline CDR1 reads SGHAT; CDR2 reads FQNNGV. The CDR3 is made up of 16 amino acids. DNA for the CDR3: TGTGCCAGCAGCTTTGGCGGGACAGCGTATAATTCACCCCTCCACTTT. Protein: CASSFGGTAYNSPLHF. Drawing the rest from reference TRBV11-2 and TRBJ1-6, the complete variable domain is EAGVAQSPRYKIIEKRQSVAFWCNPISGHATLYWYQQILGQGPKLLIQFQNNGVVDDSQLPKDRFSAERLKGVDSTLKIQPAKLEDSAVYLCASSFGGTAYNSPLHFGNGTRLTVT.

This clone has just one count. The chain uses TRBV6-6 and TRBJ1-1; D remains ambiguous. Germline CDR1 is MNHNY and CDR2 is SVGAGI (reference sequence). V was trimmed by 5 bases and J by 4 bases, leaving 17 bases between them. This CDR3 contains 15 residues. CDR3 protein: CASSLDGSRSTEAFF. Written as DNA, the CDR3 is TGTGCCAGCAGTCTAGACGGCTCTAGAAGCACTGAAGCTTTCTTT.

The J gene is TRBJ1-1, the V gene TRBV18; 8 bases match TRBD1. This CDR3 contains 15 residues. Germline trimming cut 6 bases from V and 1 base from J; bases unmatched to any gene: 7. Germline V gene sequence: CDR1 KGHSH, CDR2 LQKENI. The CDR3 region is CASSSSGTGNTEAFF. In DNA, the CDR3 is TGTGCCAGCTCGTCCTCCGGGACAGGGAACACTGAAGCTTTCTTT.

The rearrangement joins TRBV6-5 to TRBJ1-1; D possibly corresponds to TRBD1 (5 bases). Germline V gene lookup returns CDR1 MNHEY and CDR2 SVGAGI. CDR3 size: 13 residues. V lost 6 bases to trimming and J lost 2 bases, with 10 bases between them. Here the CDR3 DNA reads TGTGCCAGCAGGGTGGGGGGAAACACTGAAGCTTTCTTT. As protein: CASRVGGNTEAFF.

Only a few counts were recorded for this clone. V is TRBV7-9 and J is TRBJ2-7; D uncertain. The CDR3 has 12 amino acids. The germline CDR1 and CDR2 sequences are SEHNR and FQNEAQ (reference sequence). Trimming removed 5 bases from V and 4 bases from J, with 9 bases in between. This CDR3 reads CASSSNPYEQYF. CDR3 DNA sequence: TGTGCCAGCAGCAGTAACCCTTACGAGCAGTACTTC. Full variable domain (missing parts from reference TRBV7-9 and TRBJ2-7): DTGVSQNPRHKITKRGQNVTFRCDPISEHNRLYWYRQTLGQGPEFLTYFQNEAQLEKSRLLSDRFSAERPKGSFSTLEIQRTEQGDSAMYLCASSSNPYEQYFGPGTRLTVT.

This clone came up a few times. CDR3 bases: TGTGCCAGCAGCGGAGGGGGACAGGGGGATTTTAACTATGGCTACACCTTC. This translates into CASSGGGQGDFNYGYTF. This rearrangement joins TRBV9 to TRBJ1-2, with TRBD1 matching over 11 bases. With V trimmed by 3 bases and J by 1 base, 8 bases remained unmatched. CDR1 is SGDLS, CDR2 YYNGEE, per germline. The CDR3 sequence is 17 residues long.

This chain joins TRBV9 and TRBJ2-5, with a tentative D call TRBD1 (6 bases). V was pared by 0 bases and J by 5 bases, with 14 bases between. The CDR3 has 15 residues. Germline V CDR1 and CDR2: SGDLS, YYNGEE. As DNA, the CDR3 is TGTGCCAGCAGCGTAGGGGTGGGGGCCTGGGAGACCCAGTACTTC. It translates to CASSVGVGAWETQYF.

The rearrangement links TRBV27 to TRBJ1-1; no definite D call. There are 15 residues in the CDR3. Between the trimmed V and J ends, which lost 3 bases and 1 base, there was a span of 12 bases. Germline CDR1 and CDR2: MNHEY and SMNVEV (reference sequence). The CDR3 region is CASSFVNSWNTEAFF. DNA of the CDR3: TGTGCCAGCAGTTTCGTAAACAGCTGGAACACTGAAGCTTTCTTT.

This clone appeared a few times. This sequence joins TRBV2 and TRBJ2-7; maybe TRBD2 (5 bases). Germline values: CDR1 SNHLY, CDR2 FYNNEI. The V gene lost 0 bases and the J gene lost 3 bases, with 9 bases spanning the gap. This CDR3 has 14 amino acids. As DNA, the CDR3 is TGTGCCAGCAGTGAAGCTCGGACTGTCTACGAGCAGTACTTC. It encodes CASSEARTVYEQYF.

CDR3 DNA sequence: TGTGCCAGTAGTATAGGGGGGGCCCAAGAGACCCAGTACTTC. It codes for CASSIGGAQETQYF. This chain connects TRBV19 to TRBJ2-5; D could derive from TRBD1 or TRBD2 (6 bases each). CDR3 size: 14 residues. Germline CDR1 is LNHDA and CDR2 is SQIVND (reference sequence). Trimming shortened V by 1 base and J by 1 base, and 7 bases separated the two germline ends.

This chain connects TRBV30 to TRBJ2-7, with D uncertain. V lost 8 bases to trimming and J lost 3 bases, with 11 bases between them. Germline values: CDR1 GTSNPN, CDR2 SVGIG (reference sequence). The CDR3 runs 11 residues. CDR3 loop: CARTENYEQYF. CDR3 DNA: TGTGCCCGGACGGAGAACTACGAGCAGTACTTC.

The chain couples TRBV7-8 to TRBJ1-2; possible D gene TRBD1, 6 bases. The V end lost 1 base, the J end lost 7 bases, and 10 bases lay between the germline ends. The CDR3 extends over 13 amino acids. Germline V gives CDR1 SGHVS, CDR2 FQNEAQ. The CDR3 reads CASSLDRDAGYTF. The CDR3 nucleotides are TGTGCCAGCAGCTTAGACAGGGATGCTGGCTACACCTTC. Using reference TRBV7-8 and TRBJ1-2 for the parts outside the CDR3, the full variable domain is GAGVSQSPRYKVAKRGQDVALRCDPISGHVSLFWYQQALGQGPEFLTYFQNEAQLDKSGLPSDRFFAERPEGSVSTLKIQRTQQEDSAVYLCASSLDRDAGYTFGSGTRLTVV.